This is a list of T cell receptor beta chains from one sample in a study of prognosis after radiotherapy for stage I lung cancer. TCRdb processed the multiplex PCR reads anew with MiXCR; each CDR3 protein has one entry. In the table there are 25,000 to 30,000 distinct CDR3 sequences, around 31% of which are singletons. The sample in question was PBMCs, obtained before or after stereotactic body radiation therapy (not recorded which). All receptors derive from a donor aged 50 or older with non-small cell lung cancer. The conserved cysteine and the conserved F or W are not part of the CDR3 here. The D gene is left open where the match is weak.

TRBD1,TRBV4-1,ASSQLLLSTGTSYEQY
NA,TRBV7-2,ASSLAHSLNYGYT
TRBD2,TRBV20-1,SASPGGSYHEQF
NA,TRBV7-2,ASSLGLLGTQY
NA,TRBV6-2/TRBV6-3,ASRPRVGYNEQF
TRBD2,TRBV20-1,SASRGTSNYEQY
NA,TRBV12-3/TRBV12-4,ASSFTGPAIYGYT
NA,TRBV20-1,SARAPLAQTSYNVQF
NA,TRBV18,ASGQNMNTEAF
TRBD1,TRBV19,ESSQGQGLAVT
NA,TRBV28,ASSFDASYNSPLH
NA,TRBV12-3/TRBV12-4,ASSFGEGGADTQY
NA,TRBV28,ASSQILPSHNEQF
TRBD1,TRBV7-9,ASRSDRVGEKLF
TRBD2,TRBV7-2,ATPQRDSYNEQF
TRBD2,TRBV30,AWKGTSGWMTQY
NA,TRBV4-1,ASSQENRLTLYEQY
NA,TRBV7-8,ASSPRVIADTQY
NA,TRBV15,ATSRDSVMKETQY
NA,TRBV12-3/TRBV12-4,ASSPSGGDYGYT
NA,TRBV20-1,SASPVGALNEKLF
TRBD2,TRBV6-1,ASSSGTLYEQY
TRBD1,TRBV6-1,ASTPDGTVGPSQPQH
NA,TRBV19,ASTELGAHSNQPQR
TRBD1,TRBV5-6,ASSPPDRGLETQY
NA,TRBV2,ASSGWTDKSSYEQY
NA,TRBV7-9,ASSLGGRTNEKLF
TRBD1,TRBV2,ASKRDRDKNEKLF
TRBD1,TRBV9,ASSVGTGDGQPQH
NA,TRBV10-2,ASTKETNYGYT
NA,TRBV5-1,ASSSSGTYSGNTIY
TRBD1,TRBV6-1,AARRGPLYGYT
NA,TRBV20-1,SAREGLRGSSYEQY
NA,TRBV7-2,ASSLAGTTAF
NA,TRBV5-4,ASSLASSRDSPLH
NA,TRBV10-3,AISAAGELF
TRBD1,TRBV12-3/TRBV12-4,ASSPITGTGLAYEQY
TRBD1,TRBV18,ASSRRQGGYNEQF
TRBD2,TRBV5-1,ASSTRPGLAYNEQF
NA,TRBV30,AWRVSGDAVETQY
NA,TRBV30,AWSGHREINEQY
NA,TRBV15,ATSRVLPDRWATSNQPQH
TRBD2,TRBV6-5,ASSYSRLAANTGELF
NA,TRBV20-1,SARTPGRHTGELF
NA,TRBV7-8,ASSLVSDFGRTRIGEQY
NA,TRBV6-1,ASSRSGDYQETQY
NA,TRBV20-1,SDRIGHSTNNEKLF
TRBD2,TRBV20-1,SATPPGLAGGGEQY
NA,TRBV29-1,STATGNKQF
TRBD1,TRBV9,ASSPSGGQGPADTQY
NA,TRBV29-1,SLLGGGDTQY
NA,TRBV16,ASSQSISQRITGTHGYT
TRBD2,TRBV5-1,ASSASGVQNEQF
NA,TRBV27,ASGPTAANTGELF
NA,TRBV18,ASSPQSMGAGQPQY
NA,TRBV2,ASSEVIGWEQY